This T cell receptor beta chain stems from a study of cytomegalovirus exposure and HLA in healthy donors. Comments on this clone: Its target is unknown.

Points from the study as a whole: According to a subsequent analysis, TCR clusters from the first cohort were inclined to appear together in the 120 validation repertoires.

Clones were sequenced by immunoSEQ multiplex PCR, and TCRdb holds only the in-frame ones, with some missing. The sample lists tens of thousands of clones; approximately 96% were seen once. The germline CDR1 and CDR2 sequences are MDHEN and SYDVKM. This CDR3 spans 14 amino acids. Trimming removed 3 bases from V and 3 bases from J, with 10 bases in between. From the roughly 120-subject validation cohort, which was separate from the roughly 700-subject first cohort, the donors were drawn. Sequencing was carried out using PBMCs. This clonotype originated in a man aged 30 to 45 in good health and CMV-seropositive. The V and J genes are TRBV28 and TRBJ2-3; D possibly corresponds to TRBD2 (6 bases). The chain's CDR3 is CASSFLAGTDTQYF. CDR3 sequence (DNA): TGTGCCAGCAGTTTTCTTGCGGGGACAGATACGCAGTATTTT.